The T cell receptor (beta chain) described here comes from a study of regulatory T cells in long-lasting Graves disease. Building the TCR beta libraries relied on iRepertoire HTBI primers, and CDR3 regions underwent Arm-PCR. TCRdb re-called the multiplex PCR reads through MiXCR, storing one row per CDR3 protein. The sample holds 390,000 or so distinct CDR3 sequences, roughly 12% seen once. Noted time point: newly diagnosed GD, antithyroid drugs for less than 3 months. Making the TCR library involved RNA that had been extracted from PBMCs. In Xi'an, China, an endocrinology department was the source of patients. In this sample, this clonotype turned up a few times. The V segment lost 2 bases and the J segment 2 bases; nucleotides outside the gene matches: 1. CDR3 length: 15 amino acids. CDR1 is ENHRY and CDR2 is SYGVKD in the germline V gene. The data were also submitted as part of a second study, on T cells in Graves' hyperthyroidism and ophthalmopathy. From that report: Exclusion criteria comprised uncontrolled infection, other autoimmune disease, pregnancy or lactation. HTBI primers were used for first-round RT-PCR of the TCR CDR3. Among thyroid clonotypes expanded above 0.001, most also appeared in blood.

This TCR derives from a woman aged 18 to 35 with Graves disease. The material was peripheral blood mononuclear cells (PBMCs), obtained at new diagnosis, from a patient treated with antithyroid drugs. The chain couples TRBV10-3 to TRBJ2-3, with TRBD2 matching over 10 bases. The chain's CDR3 is CAISELAGATDTQYF. As DNA, the CDR3 is TGTGCCATCAGTGAGCTAGCGGGGGCCACAGATACGCAGTATTTT.